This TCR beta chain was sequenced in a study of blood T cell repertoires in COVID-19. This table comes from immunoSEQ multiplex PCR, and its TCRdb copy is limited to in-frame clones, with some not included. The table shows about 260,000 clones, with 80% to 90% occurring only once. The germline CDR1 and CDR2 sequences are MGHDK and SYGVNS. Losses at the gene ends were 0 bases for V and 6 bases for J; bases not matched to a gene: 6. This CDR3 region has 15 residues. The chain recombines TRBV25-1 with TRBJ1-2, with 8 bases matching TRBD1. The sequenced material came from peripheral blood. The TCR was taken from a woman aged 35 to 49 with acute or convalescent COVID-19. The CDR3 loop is CASSEYGGQGDGYTF. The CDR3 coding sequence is TGTGCCAGCAGTGAATATGGAGGACAGGGAGATGGCTACACCTTC.